These T cell receptor beta chains were read from a single sample in a study of T-cell reconstitution after alpha-beta-depleted transplantation in children. Each CDR3 protein gets one entry after TCRdb re-called the PCR reads with MiXCR. The sample contains more than 200,000 distinct CDR3 sequences, roughly a sixth of which appear only once. Material: PBMCs, mostly from graft donor cells, obtained 360 days after TCRalphabeta/CD19-depleted stem cell transplant. These TCRs come from a male patient aged 2 to 10 who had a stem cell transplant for acute lymphoblastic leukemia, so the T cells may come from the graft donor. The CDR3 runs from the conserved cysteine through the conserved F or W. A D gene is named only where the DNA matches it firmly. A clone size is listed for some rows: how often the clone was seen (once, few, many), or a class if it is expanded.

DNA | CDR3 | J | D | size | V
TGCAGTGCTAGCGGGCTGCCGGAGAGCTCCTACAATGAGCAGTTCTTC | CSASGLPESSYNEQFF | TRBJ2-1 | - | - | TRBV20-1
TGTGCCAGCAGCCCGCTGGTGGACAAGAACACCGGGGAGCTGTTTTTT | CASSPLVDKNTGELFF | TRBJ2-2 | - | few | TRBV7-9
TGCGCCAGCAGCGGGACTAGCGGGGGTAATGGGGCCAACGTCCTGACTTTC | CASSGTSGGNGANVLTF | TRBJ2-6 | TRBD2 | few | TRBV4-3
TGTGCCAGTAGTATCCCGACGACAGGGGACGAGCAGTACTTC | CASSIPTTGDEQYF | TRBJ2-7 | TRBD1 | - | TRBV19
TGTGCCAGCGGGACTAGCGGGGGAACCGGGGAGCTGTTTTTT | CASGTSGGTGELFF | TRBJ2-2 | TRBD2 | - | TRBV12-3/TRBV12-4
TGTGCCATCAGTGACTCCCAGGCGAACTATGGCTACACCTTC | CAISDSQANYGYTF | TRBJ1-2 | - | few | TRBV10-3
TGCAGCGCAGGGACCTACGAGCAGTACTTC | CSAGTYEQYF | TRBJ2-7 | - | few | TRBV29-1
TGCAGTGCTAGAGAGGACAGGGCCGGGACTGAAGCTTTCTTT | CSAREDRAGTEAFF | TRBJ1-1 | TRBD1 | few | TRBV20-1
TGTGCCACCAGCAGAGATGCCCGCGAGCAGTACTTC | CATSRDAREQYF | TRBJ2-7 | - | - | TRBV15
TGTGCCAGCAGGGCGTGGGGGGCGACCGAGCAGTACTTC | CASRAWGATEQYF | TRBJ2-7 | - | - | TRBV7-8